The 24 T cell receptor beta chains below were found in one sample sequenced in a study of blood T cell repertoires in COVID-19. Profiling relied on immunoSEQ multiplex PCR, and the TCRdb table lists in-frame clones only, not all of them. The sample lists a few hundred thousand clones, over 75% occurring once. The sample was PBMCs or T cells enriched from blood (not recorded which). These receptors all stem from a woman in her forties with acute COVID-19.

This chain joins TRBV7-2 and TRBJ1-5; 10 bases align to TRBD1. Trimming removed 5 bases from V and 7 bases from J; junction bases left unmatched: 8. The CDR3 is made up of 15 amino acids. The germline V gene has CDR1 SGHTA and CDR2 FQGNSA. The CDR3 loop is CASSAPTGGGQPQHF. In DNA, the CDR3 is TGTGCCAGCAGCGCCCCGACAGGGGGCGGACAGCCCCAGCATTTT.

A few counts support this clone. Other DNA sequences from this sample encode an identical CDR3 as well. This chain connects TRBV3-1 (or the pseudogene TRBV3-2) to TRBJ1-2; 7 bases are a match to TRBD1. CDR1 is LGHDT, CDR2 YNNKEL, per germline (reference sequence). CDR3 length: 14 residues. After removal of 1 base from V and 2 bases from J, the junction contained 1 base not matched to a gene. The DNA for the CDR3 is TGTGCCAGCAGCCAAGGGGGACAGAACTATGGCTACACCTTC. Protein: CASSQGGQNYGYTF.

This clone was seen a few times. The chain couples TRBV7-9 to TRBJ2-2; 11 nucleotides match TRBD2. Germline assignment: CDR1 SEHNR and CDR2 FQNEAQ (reference sequence). This CDR3 comprises 15 residues. The trim removed 3 bases at V and 4 bases at J, leaving 1 base unmatched. CDR3 residues: CASSFLAGGTGELFF. The CDR3 DNA follows: TGTGCCAGCAGCTTTCTAGCGGGGGGCACCGGGGAGCTGTTTTTT.

J is TRBJ1-1 and V is TRBV5-4; a possible D gene is TRBD1 (6 bases). V lost 4 bases and J 2 bases, leaving 15 bases between the germline ends. Germline-derived CDR1 and CDR2 are SGHNT and YYREEE (reference sequence). This CDR3 contains 15 residues. CDR3 amino acids: CASSAQQGFNTEAFF. CDR3 in DNA: TGTGCCAGCAGCGCACAACAGGGATTCAACACTGAAGCTTTCTTT.

The CDR3, as DNA: TGCGCCAGCAGCCCAGGACAGGGAGTCGGCGGCTACACCTTC. Protein sequence: CASSPGQGVGGYTF. V gene TRBV5-1 combines with J gene TRBJ1-2; 8 bases agree with TRBD1. CDR3 length: 14 residues. V lost 4 bases and J lost 8; bases outside the gene matches: 10. Germline CDR1 reads SGHRS; CDR2 reads YFSETQ.

Only one count was recorded for this clone. J is TRBJ1-5 and V is TRBV19, with 7 bases aligning to TRBD1. CDR3 length equals 16 residues. The V gene end was trimmed by 5 bases and the J gene end by 0 bases; junction bases not matched to a gene: 7. Germline V CDR1 and CDR2: LNHDA, SQIVND (reference sequence). The CDR3 DNA follows: TGTGCCAGTAGTCAACAGGGGTCGTATAGCAATCAGCCCCAGCATTTT. As protein: CASSQQGSYSNQPQHF.

The rearrangement links TRBV30 to TRBJ2-1; D is possibly TRBD2 (5 bases). The CDR3 extends over 13 amino acids. Trimming left V 2 bases short and J 6 bases short, with 11 bases between. Germline values: CDR1 GTSNPN, CDR2 SVGIG (reference sequence). The CDR3 is CAWSTSFGNEQFF. CDR3 coding DNA: TGTGCCTGGAGTACTAGTTTTGGCAATGAGCAGTTCTTC.

V and J are TRBV29-1 and TRBJ1-1; D is undetermined. CDR1 and CDR2 from the germline V gene are SQVTM and ANQGSEA. V was trimmed by 6 bases and J by 11 bases, leaving 16 bases between them. This CDR3 is built from 11 residues. The CDR3 DNA sequence: TGCAGCGTCGGTAGCGGGAGGTCGGCTTTCTTT. It encodes CSVGSGRSAFF. The full variable domain, with the rest looked up from reference TRBV29-1 and TRBJ1-1, is SAVISQKPSRDICQRGTSLTIQCQVDSQVTMMFWYRQQPGQSLTLIATANQGSEATYESGFVIDKFPISRPNLTFSTLTVSNMSPEDSSIYLCSVGSGRSAFFGQGTRLTVV.

The rearrangement links TRBV6-5 to TRBJ2-5, with 7 bases lining up with TRBD1. The CDR3 totals 13 residues. V lost 5 bases to trimming and J lost 5 bases; unmatched junction nucleotides: 5. The germline V gene has CDR1 MNHEY and CDR2 SVGAGI. In DNA, the CDR3 is TGTGCCAGCAGTAAGACAGGGTGGGAGACCCAGTACTTC. It codes for CASSKTGWETQYF.

The sample holds a few counts of this clone. The chain recombines TRBV4-1 with TRBJ1-2; perhaps TRBD1 as D (6 bases). The germline gives CDR1 MGHRA, CDR2 YSYEKL. The V end lost 4 bases, the J end lost 6 bases, and 18 bases lay between the germline ends. This CDR3 region has 15 residues. The CDR3 bases are TGCGCCAGCAGCCCTGGGGGGGCAGGGCTAGATGGCTACACCTTC. Translating it yields CASSPGGAGLDGYTF.

The sample holds a few counts of this clone. The chain is built from TRBV5-1 and TRBJ1-3; tentatively, D is TRBD1 (6 bases). The CDR3 length is 14 residues. CDR1 is SGHRS and CDR2 is YFSETQ in the germline V gene. V lost 3 bases and J lost 4, with 11 bases in between. The CDR3 DNA reads TGCGCCAGCAGCTCAGGGGATCGAGGAAACACCATATATTTT. Translating gives CASSSGDRGNTIYF.

Remarks on this clone: This clone may be a read error of a much larger clone one base away. The chain uses TRBV2 and TRBJ2-3, with a weak D call TRBD1 (6 bases). Germline lookup yields CDR1 SNHLY and CDR2 FYNNEI. V was cut by 5 bases and J by 0 bases, with 6 bases left in between. This CDR3 is built from 13 residues. Here the CDR3 DNA reads TGTGCCAGCAGTAGGGGGAGCACAGATACGCAGTATTTT. Amino acid sequence: CASSRGSTDTQYF. The full variable domain, in which reference TRBV2 and TRBJ2-3 provide the parts outside the CDR3, is EPEVTQTPSHQVTQMGQEVILRCVPISNHLYFYWYRQILGQKVEFLVSFYNNEISEKSEIFDDQFSVERPDGSNFTLKIRSTKLEDSAMYFCASSRGSTDTQYFGPGTRLTVL.

V usage is TRBV11-2 and J usage is TRBJ2-7; 7 bases are a match to TRBD1. The V gene end was trimmed by 3 bases and the J gene end by 3 bases; junction bases not matched to a gene: 5. Germline V CDR1 and CDR2: SGHAT, FQNNGV. This CDR3 contains 14 residues. DNA for the CDR3: TGTGCCAGCAGCTTTACAGGGGACCGCTACGAGCAGTACTTC. As protein: CASSFTGDRYEQYF. Full variable domain (outside the CDR3, taken from reference TRBV11-2 and TRBJ2-7): EAGVAQSPRYKIIEKRQSVAFWCNPISGHATLYWYQQILGQGPKLLIQFQNNGVVDDSQLPKDRFSAERLKGVDSTLKIQPAKLEDSAVYLCASSFTGDRYEQYFGPGTRLTVT.

This clone occurred a few times. This chain links TRBV11-2 with TRBJ2-5; D might be TRBD2 (6 bases). Germline loops: CDR1 SGHAT, CDR2 FQNNGV. This CDR3 contains 14 residues. The ends were cut back, 3 bases at V and 1 base at J, with 9 bases in the middle. The DNA for the CDR3 is TGTGCCAGCAGCTTGGAGGGAGTCCAAGAGACCCAGTACTTC. This translates into CASSLEGVQETQYF.

The genes are TRBV10-3 and TRBJ2-7; no definite D call. This CDR3 comprises 16 residues. Trimming cost V 0 bases and J 0 bases, with 12 bases left between them. Germline V gene lookup returns CDR1 ENHRY and CDR2 SYGVKD. In nucleotides, the CDR3 is TGTGCCATCAGTGAGTCAGGAGTTACGGGCTCCTACGAGCAGTACTTC. Translating it yields CAISESGVTGSYEQYF.

The chain is built from TRBV27 and TRBJ2-3, with 14 bases lining up with TRBD2. After removal of 5 bases from V and 1 base from J, the junction contained 5 bases not matched to a gene. CDR1 is MNHEY and CDR2 is SMNVEV in the germline V gene (reference sequence). This CDR3 has 17 amino acids. DNA for the CDR3: TGTGCCAGCAGTCTAGGGGGACTAGCGGGGGGCACAGATACGCAGTATTTT. It yields the protein CASSLGGLAGGTDTQYF.

The chain is built from TRBV6-2 or TRBV6-3 and TRBJ2-3; 7 nucleotides line up with TRBD1. J lost 0 bases, V lost 2 bases, and 17 bases had no gene match. Germline V gives CDR1 MNHEY, CDR2 SVGEGT. The CDR3 length is 20 residues. CDR3 residues: CASSYDRESEGPSSTDTQYF. The CDR3 DNA follows: TGTGCCAGCAGTTACGACAGGGAGAGCGAGGGGCCGTCTAGCACAGATACGCAGTATTTT.

This clone was counted a few times. The chain recombines TRBV29-1 with TRBJ2-5; D possibly corresponds to TRBD2 (7 bases). CDR3 length: 13 amino acids. V was cut by 2 bases and J by 4 bases, with 11 bases left in between. Germline V lookup: CDR1 SQVTM, CDR2 ANQGSEA. Here the CDR3 DNA reads TGCAGCGTTGAACCGGGGGGCGCAGAGACCCAGTACTTC. Amino acids: CSVEPGGAETQYF.

The rearrangement uses TRBV5-4 and TRBJ2-5, with 7 bases matching TRBD2. J gave up 4 bases and V 4 bases, and 7 bases lay outside the gene matches. The CDR3 is made up of 14 amino acids. Germline V gene sequence: CDR1 SGHNT, CDR2 YYREEE (reference sequence). This CDR3 is CASSARTGGETQYF. The CDR3, as DNA: TGTGCCAGCAGCGCCCGAACGGGGGGAGAGACCCAGTACTTC.

A few counts support this clone. The chain is built from TRBV27 and TRBJ1-5; TRBD1 matches at 11 bases. The CDR3 runs to 15 residues. The trim removed 5 bases at V and 5 bases at J, leaving 5 bases unmatched. Germline V gives CDR1 MNHEY, CDR2 SMNVEV (reference sequence). CDR3 loop: CASSKDRGQDQPQHF. CDR3 in DNA: TGTGCCAGCAGTAAGGACAGGGGGCAGGATCAGCCCCAGCATTTT.

The chain carries TRBV18 and TRBJ2-4; 8 nucleotides agree with TRBD2. This CDR3 spans 16 amino acids. Germline CDR1 and CDR2: KGHSH and LQKENI. Trimming removed 3 bases from V and 3 bases from J; junction bases left unmatched: 7. The CDR3 spells CASSPAGGRLKNIQYF. The CDR3 DNA is TGTGCCAGCTCACCCGCGGGGGGACGACTCAAAAACATTCAGTACTTC.

This clone has a single count. The chain combines TRBV28 with TRBJ2-1; D may be TRBD2 (6 bases). This CDR3 has 15 residues. V lost 7 bases to trimming and J lost 7 bases, with 20 bases between them. Per the germline V gene, CDR1 is MDHEN and CDR2 is SYDVKM. CDR3: CASIPPGVNRNEQFF. The CDR3 bases are TGTGCCAGCATCCCCCCGGGGGTTAATCGGAATGAGCAGTTCTTC.

The chain joins TRBV19 to TRBJ1-1, with 7 bases lining up with TRBD1. The CDR3 sequence is 15 residues long. Germline V gives CDR1 LNHDA, CDR2 SQIVND (reference sequence). The J segment lost 1 base and the V segment lost 4 bases, leaving 6 bases of the junction unmatched. CDR3 region: CASSRPGTANTEAFF. The CDR3 DNA reads as TGTGCCAGTAGTAGACCCGGGACAGCGAACACTGAAGCTTTCTTT.

The genes are TRBV5-6 and TRBJ1-2, with D unclear. Between the trimmed V and J ends, which lost 6 bases and 4 bases, there was a span of 13 bases. The CDR3 spans 13 residues. The germline V gene has CDR1 SGHDT and CDR2 YYEEEE. CDR3 sequence (DNA): TGTGCCAGCACCGTTTACTCTGCCTATGGCTACACCTTC. The encoded protein is CASTVYSAYGYTF.